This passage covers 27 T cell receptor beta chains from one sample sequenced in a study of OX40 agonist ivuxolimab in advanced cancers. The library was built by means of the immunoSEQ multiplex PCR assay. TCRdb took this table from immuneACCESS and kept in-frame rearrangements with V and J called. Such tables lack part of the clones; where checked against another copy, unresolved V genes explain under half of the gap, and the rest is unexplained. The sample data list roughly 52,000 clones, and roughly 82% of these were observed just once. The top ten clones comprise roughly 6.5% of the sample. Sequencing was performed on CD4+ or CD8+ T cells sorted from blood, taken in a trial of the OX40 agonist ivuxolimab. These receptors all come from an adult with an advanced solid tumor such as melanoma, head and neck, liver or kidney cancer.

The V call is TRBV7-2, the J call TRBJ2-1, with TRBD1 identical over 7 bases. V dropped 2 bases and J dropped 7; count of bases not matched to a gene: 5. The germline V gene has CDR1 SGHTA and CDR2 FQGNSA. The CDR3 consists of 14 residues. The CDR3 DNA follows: TGTGCCAGCAGCTTATTTCAGGGGGATAATGAGCAGTTCTTC. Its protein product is CASSLFQGDNEQFF.

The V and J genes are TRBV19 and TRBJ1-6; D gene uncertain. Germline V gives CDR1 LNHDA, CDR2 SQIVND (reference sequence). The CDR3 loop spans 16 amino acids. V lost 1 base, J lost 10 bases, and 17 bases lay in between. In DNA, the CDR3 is TGTGCCAGTAGTATAGCGGGGAGGGTGAGAAACTCACCCCTCCACTTT. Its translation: CASSIAGRVRNSPLHF. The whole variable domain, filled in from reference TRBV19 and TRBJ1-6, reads DGGITQSPKYLFRKEGQNVTLSCEQNLNHDAMYWYRQDPGQGLRLIYYSQIVNDFQKGDIAEGYSVSREKKESFPLTVTSAQKNPTAFYLCASSIAGRVRNSPLHFGNGTRLTVT.

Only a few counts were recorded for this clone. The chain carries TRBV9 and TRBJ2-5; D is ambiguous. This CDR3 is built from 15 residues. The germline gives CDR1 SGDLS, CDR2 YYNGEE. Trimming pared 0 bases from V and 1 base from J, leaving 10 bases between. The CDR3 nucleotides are TGTGCCAGCAGCGTAGTAGGAACAGTCCAAGAGACCCAGTACTTC. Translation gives CASSVVGTVQETQYF.

CDR3 region: CASSPPGQGSEEQYF. The CDR3 DNA sequence: TGTGCCAGCAGCCCACCGGGACAGGGGTCTGAAGAGCAGTACTTC. The V call is TRBV5-4, the J call TRBJ2-7; TRBD1 agrees at 10 bases. CDR3 length equals 15 residues. Germline assignment: CDR1 SGHNT and CDR2 YYREEE (reference sequence). The V gene end was trimmed by 4 bases and the J gene end by 7 bases; junction bases not matched to a gene: 11.

CDR3 in amino acids: CASSLLRGKETQYF. Here the CDR3 DNA reads TGTGCCAGCAGCTTACTCCGGGGGAAAGAGACCCAGTACTTC. The chain carries TRBV11-2 and TRBJ2-5; TRBD2 might be the D (6 bases). In germline, CDR1 is SGHAT, CDR2 FQNNGV. The CDR3 loop spans 14 amino acids. Trimming took 2 bases from V and 3 from J, leaving 10 bases between them.

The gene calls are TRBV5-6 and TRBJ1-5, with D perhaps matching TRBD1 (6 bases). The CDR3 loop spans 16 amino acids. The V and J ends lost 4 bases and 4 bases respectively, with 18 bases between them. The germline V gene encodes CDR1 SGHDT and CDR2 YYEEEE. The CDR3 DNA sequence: TGTGCCAGCAGCCTGACTTCGGGGGCTAGGAATCAGCCCCAGCATTTT. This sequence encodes CASSLTSGARNQPQHF. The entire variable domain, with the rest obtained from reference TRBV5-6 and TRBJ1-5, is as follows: DAGVTQSPTHLIKTRGQQVTLRCSPKSGHDTVSWYQQALGQGPQFIFQYYEEEERQRGNFPDRFSGHQFPNYSSELNVNALLLGDSALYLCASSLTSGARNQPQHFGDGTRLSIL.

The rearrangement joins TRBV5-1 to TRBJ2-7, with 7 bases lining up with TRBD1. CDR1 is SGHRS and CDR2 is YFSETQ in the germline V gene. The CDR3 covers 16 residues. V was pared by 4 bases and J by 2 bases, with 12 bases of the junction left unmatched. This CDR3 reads CASSTGGQGEAYEQYF. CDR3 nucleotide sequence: TGCGCCAGCAGCACCGGAGGCCAGGGGGAAGCCTACGAGCAGTACTTC.

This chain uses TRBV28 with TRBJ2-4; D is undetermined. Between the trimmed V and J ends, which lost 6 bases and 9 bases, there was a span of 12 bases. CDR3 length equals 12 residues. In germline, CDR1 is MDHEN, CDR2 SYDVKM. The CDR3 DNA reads TGTGCCAGCAGCGTCAGTACCGGCATTCAGTACTTC. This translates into CASSVSTGIQYF. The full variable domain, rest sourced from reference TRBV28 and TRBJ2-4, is DVKVTQSSRYLVKRTGEKVFLECVQDMDHENMFWYRQDPGLGLRLIYFSYDVKMKEKGDIPEGYSVSREKKERFSLILESASTNQTSMYLCASSVSTGIQYFGAGTRLSVL.

CDR3 amino acids: CASTSENTGELFF. Here the CDR3 DNA reads TGCGCCTCTACTAGCGAGAACACCGGGGAGCTGTTTTTT. J is TRBJ2-2 and V is TRBV10-1; 7 bases are shared with TRBD2. CDR1 and CDR2 (germline): WNHNN, SYGVQD (reference sequence). This CDR3 region has 13 residues. The V gene end was trimmed by 11 bases and the J gene end by 1 base; junction bases not matched to a gene: 4.

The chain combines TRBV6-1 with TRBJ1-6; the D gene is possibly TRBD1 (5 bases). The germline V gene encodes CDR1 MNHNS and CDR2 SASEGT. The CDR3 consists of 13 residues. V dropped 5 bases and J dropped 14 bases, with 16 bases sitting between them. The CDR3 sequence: CASSSLGGRALHF. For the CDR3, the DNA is TGTGCCAGCAGTTCCCTCGGGGGTCGGGCCCTCCACTTT.

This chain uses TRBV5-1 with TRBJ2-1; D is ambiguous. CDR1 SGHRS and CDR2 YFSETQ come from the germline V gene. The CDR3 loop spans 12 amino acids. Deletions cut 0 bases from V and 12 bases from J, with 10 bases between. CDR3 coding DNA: TGCGCCAGCAGCTTGGAGGGCCAACCGCAGTTCTTC. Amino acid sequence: CASSLEGQPQFF.

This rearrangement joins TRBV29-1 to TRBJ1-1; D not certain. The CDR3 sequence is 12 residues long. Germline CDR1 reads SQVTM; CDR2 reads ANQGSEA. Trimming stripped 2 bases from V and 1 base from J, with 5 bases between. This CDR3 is CSVESWNTEAFF. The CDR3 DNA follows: TGCAGCGTTGAATCTTGGAACACTGAAGCTTTCTTT. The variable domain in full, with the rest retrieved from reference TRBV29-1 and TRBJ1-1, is SAVISQKPSRDICQRGTSLTIQCQVDSQVTMMFWYRQQPGQSLTLIATANQGSEATYESGFVIDKFPISRPNLTFSTLTVSNMSPEDSSIYLCSVESWNTEAFFGQGTRLTVV.

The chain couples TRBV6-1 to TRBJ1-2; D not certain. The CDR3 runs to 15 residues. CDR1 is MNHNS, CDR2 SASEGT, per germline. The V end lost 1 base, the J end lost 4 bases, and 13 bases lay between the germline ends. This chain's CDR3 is CASSEGRAAGYGYTF. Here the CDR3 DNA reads TGTGCCAGCAGTGAAGGGAGGGCAGCGGGCTATGGCTACACCTTC.

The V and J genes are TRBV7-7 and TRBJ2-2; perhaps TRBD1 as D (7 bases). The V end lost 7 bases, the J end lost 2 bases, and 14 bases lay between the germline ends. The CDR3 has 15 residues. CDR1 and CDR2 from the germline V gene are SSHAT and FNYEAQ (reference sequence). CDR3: CASNQGGSNTGELFF. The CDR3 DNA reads TGTGCCAGCAACCAGGGGGGTTCCAACACCGGGGAGCTGTTTTTT.

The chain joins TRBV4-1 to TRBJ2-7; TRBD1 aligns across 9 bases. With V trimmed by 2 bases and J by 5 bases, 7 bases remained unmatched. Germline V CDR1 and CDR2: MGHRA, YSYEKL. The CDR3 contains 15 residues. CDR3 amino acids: CASSQPGQGFNEQYF. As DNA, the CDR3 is TGCGCCAGCAGCCAACCGGGACAGGGATTCAACGAGCAGTACTTC.

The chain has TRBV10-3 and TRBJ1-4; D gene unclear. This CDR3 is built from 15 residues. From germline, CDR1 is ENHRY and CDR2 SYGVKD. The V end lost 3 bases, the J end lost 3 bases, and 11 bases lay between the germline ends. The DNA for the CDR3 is TGTGCCATCAGTGACTTTGGGAGGTCTAATGAAAAACTGTTTTTT. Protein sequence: CAISDFGRSNEKLFF.

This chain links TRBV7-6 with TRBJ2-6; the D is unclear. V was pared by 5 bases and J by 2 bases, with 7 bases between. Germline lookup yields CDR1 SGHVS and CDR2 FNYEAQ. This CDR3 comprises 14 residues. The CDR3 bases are TGTGCCAGCAGCACCCAGCCTGGGGCCAACGTCCTGACTTTC. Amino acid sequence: CASSTQPGANVLTF.

In DNA form, the CDR3 reads TGTGCCAGCAGGGAACGGGACAGGGGGTCGAACACTGAAGCTTTCTTT. Translation: CASRERDRGSNTEAFF. The chain recombines TRBV6-1 with TRBJ1-1; TRBD1 aligns across 11 bases. Germline V CDR1 and CDR2: MNHNS, SASEGT. This CDR3 region has 16 residues. Trimming cost V 6 bases and J 1 base; bases outside gene matches: 7.

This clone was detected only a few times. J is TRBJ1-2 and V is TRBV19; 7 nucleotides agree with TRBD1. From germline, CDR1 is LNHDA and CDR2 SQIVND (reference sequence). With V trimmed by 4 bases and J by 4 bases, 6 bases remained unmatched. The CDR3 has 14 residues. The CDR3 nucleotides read TGTGCCAGTAGTACCCCCCGGGACAGCTATGGCTACACCTTC. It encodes CASSTPRDSYGYTF. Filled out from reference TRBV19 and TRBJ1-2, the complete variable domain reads DGGITQSPKYLFRKEGQNVTLSCEQNLNHDAMYWYRQDPGQGLRLIYYSQIVNDFQKGDIAEGYSVSREKKESFPLTVTSAQKNPTAFYLCASSTPRDSYGYTFGSGTRLTVV.

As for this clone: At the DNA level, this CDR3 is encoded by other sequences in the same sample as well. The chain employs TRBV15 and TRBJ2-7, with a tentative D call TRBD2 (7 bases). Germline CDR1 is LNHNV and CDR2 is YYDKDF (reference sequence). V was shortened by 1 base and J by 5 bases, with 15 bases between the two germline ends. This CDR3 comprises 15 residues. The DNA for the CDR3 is TGTGCCACCAGCAGAGGACCACAGGGAGGGGACGAGCAGTACTTC. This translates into CATSRGPQGGDEQYF. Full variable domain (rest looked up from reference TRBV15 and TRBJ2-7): DAMVIQNPRYQVTQFGKPVTLSCSQTLNHNVMYWYQQKSSQAPKLLFHYYDKDFNNEADTPDNFQSRRPNTSFCFLDIRSPGLGDTAMYLCATSRGPQGGDEQYFGPGTRLTVT.

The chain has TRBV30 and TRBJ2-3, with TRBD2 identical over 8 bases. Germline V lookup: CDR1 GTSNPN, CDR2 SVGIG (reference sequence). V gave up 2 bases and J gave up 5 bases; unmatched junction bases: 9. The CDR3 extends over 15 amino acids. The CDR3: CAWSRGLGEEDTQYF. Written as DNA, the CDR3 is TGTGCCTGGAGTAGGGGACTAGGGGAGGAAGATACGCAGTATTTT. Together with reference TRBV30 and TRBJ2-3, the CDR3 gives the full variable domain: SQTIHQWPATLVQPVGSPLSLECTVEGTSNPNLYWYRQAAGRGLQLLFYSVGIGQISSEVPQNLSASRPQDRQFILSSKKLLLSDSGFYLCAWSRGLGEEDTQYFGPGTRLTVL.

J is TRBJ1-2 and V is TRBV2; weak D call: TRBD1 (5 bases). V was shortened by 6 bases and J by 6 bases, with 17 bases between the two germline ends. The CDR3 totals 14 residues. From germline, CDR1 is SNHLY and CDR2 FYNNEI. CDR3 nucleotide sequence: TGTGCCAGCAGCTTATTAGGGGTGGAGGATGGCTACACCTTC. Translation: CASSLLGVEDGYTF.

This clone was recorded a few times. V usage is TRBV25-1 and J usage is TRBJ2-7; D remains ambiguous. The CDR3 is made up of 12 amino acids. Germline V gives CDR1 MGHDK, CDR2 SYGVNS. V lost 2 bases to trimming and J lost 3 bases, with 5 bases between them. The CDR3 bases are TGTGCCAGCAGTGAAGAGAGCTACGAGCAGTACTTC. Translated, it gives CASSEESYEQYF.

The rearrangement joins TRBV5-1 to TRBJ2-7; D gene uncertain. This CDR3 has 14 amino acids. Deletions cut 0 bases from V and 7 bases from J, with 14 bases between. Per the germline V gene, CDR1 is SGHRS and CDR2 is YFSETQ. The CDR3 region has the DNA TGCGCCAGCAGCTTGGTTGTCCGGCTAGGGGAGCAGTACTTC. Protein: CASSLVVRLGEQYF.

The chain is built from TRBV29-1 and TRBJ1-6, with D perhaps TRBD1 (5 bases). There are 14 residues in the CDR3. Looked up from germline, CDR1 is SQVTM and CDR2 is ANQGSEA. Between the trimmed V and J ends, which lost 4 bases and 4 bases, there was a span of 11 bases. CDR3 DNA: TGCAGCGTTGGGTGGGGGGGATATAATTCACCCCTCCACTTT. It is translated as CSVGWGGYNSPLHF.

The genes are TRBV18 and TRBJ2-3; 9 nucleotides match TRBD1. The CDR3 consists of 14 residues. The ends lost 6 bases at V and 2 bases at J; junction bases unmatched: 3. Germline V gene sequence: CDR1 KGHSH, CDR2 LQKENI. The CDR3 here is CASSGQGDTDTQYF. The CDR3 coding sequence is TGTGCCAGCTCGGGACAGGGAGACACAGATACGCAGTATTTT.

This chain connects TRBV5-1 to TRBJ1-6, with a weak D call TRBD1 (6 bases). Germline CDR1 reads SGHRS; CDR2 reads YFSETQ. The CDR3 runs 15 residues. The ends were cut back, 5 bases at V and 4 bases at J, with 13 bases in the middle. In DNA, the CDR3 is TGCGCCAGCAGTATTTTCGACAGGTATAATTCACCCCTCCACTTT. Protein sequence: CASSIFDRYNSPLHF.